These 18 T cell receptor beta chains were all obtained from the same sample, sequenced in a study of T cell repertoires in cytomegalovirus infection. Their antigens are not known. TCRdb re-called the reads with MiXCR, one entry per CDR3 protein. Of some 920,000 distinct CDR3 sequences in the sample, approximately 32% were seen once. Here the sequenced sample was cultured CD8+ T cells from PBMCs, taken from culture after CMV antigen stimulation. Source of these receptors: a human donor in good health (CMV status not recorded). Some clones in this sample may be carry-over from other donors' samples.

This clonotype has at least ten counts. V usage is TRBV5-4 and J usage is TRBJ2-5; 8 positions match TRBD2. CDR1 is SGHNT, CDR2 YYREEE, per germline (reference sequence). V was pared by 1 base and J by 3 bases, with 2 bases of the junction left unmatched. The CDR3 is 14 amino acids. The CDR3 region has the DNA TGTGCCAGCAGCTTGCCGGGACTAGAAGAGACCCAGTACTTC. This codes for CASSLPGLEETQYF.

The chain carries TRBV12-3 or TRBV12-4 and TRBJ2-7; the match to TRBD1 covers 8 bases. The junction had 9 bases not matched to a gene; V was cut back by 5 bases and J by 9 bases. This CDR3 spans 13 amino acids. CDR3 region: CASSIGDRGRQYV. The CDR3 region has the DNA TGTGCCAGCAGTATAGGTGACAGGGGCCGGCAGTACGTC.

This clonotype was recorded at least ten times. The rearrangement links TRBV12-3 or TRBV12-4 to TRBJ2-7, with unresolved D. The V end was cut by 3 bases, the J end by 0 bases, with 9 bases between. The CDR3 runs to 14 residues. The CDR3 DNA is TGTGCCAGCAGTTTGGGTTGGAGCTCCTACGAGCAGTACGTC. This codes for CASSLGWSSYEQYV.

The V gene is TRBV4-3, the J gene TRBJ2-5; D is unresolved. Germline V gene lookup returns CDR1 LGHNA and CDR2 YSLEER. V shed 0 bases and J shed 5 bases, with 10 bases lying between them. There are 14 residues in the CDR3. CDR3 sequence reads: CASSQEVLEETQYF. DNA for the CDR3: TGCGCCAGCAGCCAAGAGGTACTCGAGGAGACCCAGTACTTC.

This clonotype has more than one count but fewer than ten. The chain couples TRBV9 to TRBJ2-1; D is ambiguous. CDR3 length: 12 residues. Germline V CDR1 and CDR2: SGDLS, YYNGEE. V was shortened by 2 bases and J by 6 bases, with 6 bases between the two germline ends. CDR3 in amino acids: CASSVDSNEQFF. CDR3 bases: TGTGCCAGCAGCGTCGACTCCAATGAGCAGTTCTTC.

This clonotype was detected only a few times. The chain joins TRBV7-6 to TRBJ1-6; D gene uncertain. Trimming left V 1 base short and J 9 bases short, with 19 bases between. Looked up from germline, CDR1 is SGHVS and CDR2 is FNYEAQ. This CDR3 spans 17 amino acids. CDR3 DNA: TGTGCCAGCAGCTTAGGTTCATACCCCACTTCTAGTTCACCCCTCCACTTT. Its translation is CASSLGSYPTSSSPLHF.

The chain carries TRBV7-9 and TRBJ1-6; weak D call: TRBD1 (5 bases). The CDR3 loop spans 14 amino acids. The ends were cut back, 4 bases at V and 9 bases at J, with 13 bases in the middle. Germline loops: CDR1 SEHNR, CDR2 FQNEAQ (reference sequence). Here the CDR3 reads CASSSGTDFSPLHF. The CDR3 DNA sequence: TGTGCCAGCAGCTCGGGGACGGACTTTTCACCCCTCCACTTT.

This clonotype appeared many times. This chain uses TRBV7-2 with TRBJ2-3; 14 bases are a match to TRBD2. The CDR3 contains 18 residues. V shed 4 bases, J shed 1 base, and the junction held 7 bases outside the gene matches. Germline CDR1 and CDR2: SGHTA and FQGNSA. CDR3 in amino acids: CASSWGLAGETRTDTQYF. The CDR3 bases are TGTGCCAGCAGCTGGGGACTAGCGGGGGAAACACGCACAGATACGCAGTATTTT.

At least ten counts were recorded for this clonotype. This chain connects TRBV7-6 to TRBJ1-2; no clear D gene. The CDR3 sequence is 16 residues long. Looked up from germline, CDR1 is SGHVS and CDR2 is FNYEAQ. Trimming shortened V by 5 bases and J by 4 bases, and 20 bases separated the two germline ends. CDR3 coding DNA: TGTGCCAGCAGCGGTACGGGTCTCGAGCAAGGCTATGGCTACACCTTC. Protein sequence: CASSGTGLEQGYGYTF.

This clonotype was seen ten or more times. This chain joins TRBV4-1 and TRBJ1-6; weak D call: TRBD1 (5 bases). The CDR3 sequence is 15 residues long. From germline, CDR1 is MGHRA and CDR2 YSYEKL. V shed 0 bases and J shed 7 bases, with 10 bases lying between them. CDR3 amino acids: CASSQDGRGNSPLHF. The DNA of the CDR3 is TGCGCCAGCAGCCAAGATGGGAGGGGAAATTCACCCCTCCACTTT.

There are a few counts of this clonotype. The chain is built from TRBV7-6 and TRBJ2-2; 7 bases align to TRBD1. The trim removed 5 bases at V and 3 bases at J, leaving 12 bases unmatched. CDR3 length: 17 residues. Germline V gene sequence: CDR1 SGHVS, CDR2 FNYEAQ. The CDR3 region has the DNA TGTGCCAGCAGCCCCCGGACAGGAAAGAGTGACACCGGGGAGCTGTTTTTT. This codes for CASSPRTGKSDTGELFF.

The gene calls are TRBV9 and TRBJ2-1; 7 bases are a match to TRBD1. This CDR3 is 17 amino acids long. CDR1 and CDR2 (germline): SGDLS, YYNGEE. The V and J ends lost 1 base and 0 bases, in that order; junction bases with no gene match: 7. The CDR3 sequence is CASSVSGTASSYNEQFF. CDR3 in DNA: TGTGCCAGCAGCGTATCCGGGACAGCGAGCTCCTACAATGAGCAGTTCTTC. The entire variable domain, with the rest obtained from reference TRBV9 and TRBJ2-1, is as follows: DSGVTQTPKHLITATGQRVTLRCSPRSGDLSVYWYQQSLDQGLQFLIQYYNGEERAKGNILERFSAQQFPDLHSELNLSSLELGDSALYFCASSVSGTASSYNEQFFGPGTRLTVL.

The chain's CDR3 is CASSYSGDSETQYF. CDR3 DNA sequence: TGTGCCAGCAGTTACTCGGGGGACTCCGAGACCCAGTACTTC. The chain employs TRBV6-5 and TRBJ2-5, with D possibly TRBD2 on 6 matching bases. Trimming removed 0 bases from V and 5 bases from J, with 10 bases in between. The germline V gene has CDR1 MNHEY and CDR2 SVGAGI. The CDR3 is 14 residues long.

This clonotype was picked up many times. CDR3 in amino acids: CASSTGTGGYDTQYF. CDR3 nucleotide sequence: TGTGCCAGCAGCACCGGGACAGGGGGCTACGATACGCAGTATTTT. The chain carries TRBV7-6 and TRBJ2-3, with TRBD1 matching 12 bases. V shed 5 bases and J 6 bases; nucleotides not matched to a gene: 6. The CDR3 runs to 15 residues. Per germline, CDR1 SGHVS and CDR2 FNYEAQ.

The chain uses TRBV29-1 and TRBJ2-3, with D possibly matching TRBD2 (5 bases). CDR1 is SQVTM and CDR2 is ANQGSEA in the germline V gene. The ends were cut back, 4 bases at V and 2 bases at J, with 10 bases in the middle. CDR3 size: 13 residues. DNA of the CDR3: TGCAGCGTTGGAGGGCAGGTCACAGATACGCAGTATTTT. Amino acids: CSVGGQVTDTQYF.

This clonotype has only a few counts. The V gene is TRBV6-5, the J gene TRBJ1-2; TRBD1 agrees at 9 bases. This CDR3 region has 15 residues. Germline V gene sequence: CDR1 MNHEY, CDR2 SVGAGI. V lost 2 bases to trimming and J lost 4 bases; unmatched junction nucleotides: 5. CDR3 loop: CASSYEGQGSYGYTF. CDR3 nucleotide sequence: TGTGCCAGCAGTTACGAGGGACAGGGATCCTATGGCTACACCTTC.

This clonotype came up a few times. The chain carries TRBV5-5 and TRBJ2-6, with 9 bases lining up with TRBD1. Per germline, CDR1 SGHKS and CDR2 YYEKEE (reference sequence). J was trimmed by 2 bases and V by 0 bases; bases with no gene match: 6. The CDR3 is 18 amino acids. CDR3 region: CASSLVGDRVAGANVLTF. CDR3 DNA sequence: TGTGCCAGCAGCTTGGTGGGGGACAGGGTAGCTGGGGCCAACGTCCTGACTTTC. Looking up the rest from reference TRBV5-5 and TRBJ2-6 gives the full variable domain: DAGVTQSPTHLIKTRGQQVTLRCSPISGHKSVSWYQQVLGQGPQFIFQYYEKEERGRGNFPDRFSARQFPNYSSELNVNALLLGDSALYLCASSLVGDRVAGANVLTFGAGSRLTVL.

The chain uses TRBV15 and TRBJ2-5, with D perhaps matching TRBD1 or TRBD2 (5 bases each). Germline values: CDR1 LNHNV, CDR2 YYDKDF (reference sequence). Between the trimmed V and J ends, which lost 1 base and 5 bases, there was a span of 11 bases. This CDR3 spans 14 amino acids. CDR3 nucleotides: TGTGCCACCAGCAGAGGAAGGGGCGGGGAGACCCAGTACTTC. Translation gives CATSRGRGGETQYF.